Each of the 27 T cell receptor beta chains below was sequenced from the same sample in a study of T-cell reconstitution after alpha-beta-depleted transplantation in children listed by TCRdb under 2016. Interpreted using the paper, the treatment or condition label stands for: allogeneic hematopoietic cell transplantation with graft depleted of TCRalphabeta T cells and CD19 B cells. Library generation was performed with PCR. This sample was sequenced with an Illumina HiSeq 2500. TCR libraries were prepared with molecular barcoding, using unique molecular identifiers to normalize TCRbeta repertoire quantification. Starting from the raw public reads, TCRdb applied fastp trimming at Q25, assembled clones with MiXCR and retained in-frame beta chains. Rows with one shared CDR3 protein collapse into an entry with the most common genes and DNA. Within this sample are approximately 350,000 distinct CDR3 sequences, with about 17% of them counted one time only. Of the sample, about 41% falls within the top ten clones.

The material was PBMCs, mostly from graft donor cells, obtained 360 days after TCRalphabeta/CD19-depleted stem cell transplant. The receptors were gathered from a male patient between 2 and 10 years old who had a stem cell transplant for acute lymphoblastic leukemia, so the T cells may come from the graft donor.

V gene TRBV11-2 combines with J gene TRBJ2-2, with D possibly being TRBD2 (6 bases). Germline CDR1 is SGHAT and CDR2 is FQNNGV. V dropped 2 bases and J dropped 4 bases, with 23 bases sitting between them. The CDR3 totals 19 residues. CDR3 nucleotides: TGTGCCAGCAGCTTACGGTCGGTTACCGGAGGGCCGGGCACCGGGGAGCTGTTTTTT. Its protein product is CASSLRSVTGGPGTGELFF.

The chain uses TRBV10-3 and TRBJ1-2; 9 bases are shared with TRBD1. This CDR3 is built from 12 residues. Losses at the gene ends were 6 bases for V and 7 bases for J; bases not matched to a gene: 3. Germline values: CDR1 ENHRY, CDR2 SYGVKD. CDR3 region: CAIRRQGGGYTF. CDR3 sequence (DNA): TGTGCCATCAGACGACAGGGGGGTGGCTACACCTTC.

This clonotype came up a few times. This rearrangement joins TRBV12-3 or TRBV12-4 to TRBJ1-2; D is ambiguous. V was clipped by 4 bases and J by 5 bases, with 23 bases between them. CDR3 length: 17 amino acids. The CDR3 loop is CASSYLSGAGEPYGYTF. The CDR3 DNA reads as TGTGCCAGCAGTTATTTATCGGGAGCGGGTGAGCCATATGGCTACACCTTC.

J is TRBJ2-1 and V is TRBV6-1; D might be TRBD2 (6 bases). Germline V gives CDR1 MNHNS, CDR2 SASEGT. CDR3 length: 16 amino acids. Trimming cost V 6 bases and J 0 bases, with 15 bases left between them. The CDR3 DNA follows: TGTGCCAGCAGCCCTCTAGCGCCTAGCTCCTACAATGAGCAGTTCTTC. This codes for CASSPLAPSSYNEQFF.

The CDR3 nucleotides are TGTGCCAGCAGTTTAATCACGGGAGGGCCAGAGACCCAGTACTTC. Translating gives CASSLITGGPETQYF. The rearrangement joins TRBV28 to TRBJ2-5; 8 bases agree with TRBD2. Per germline, CDR1 MDHEN and CDR2 SYDVKM. CDR3 length: 15 amino acids. After removal of 2 bases from V and 4 bases from J, the junction contained 6 bases not matched to a gene.

The chain links TRBV30 to TRBJ2-1, with TRBD2 matching 9 bases. The V segment lost 7 bases and the J segment 3 bases; nucleotides outside the gene matches: 7. CDR3 length equals 14 residues. CDR1 GTSNPN and CDR2 SVGIG come from the germline V gene (reference sequence). In nucleotides, the CDR3 is TGTGCCTACAAACTAGCGGGTGGCTACAATGAGCAGTTCTTC. Protein: CAYKLAGGYNEQFF.

This clonotype showed up just a few times. The chain combines TRBV12-3 or TRBV12-4 with TRBJ1-1; TRBD1 agrees at 7 bases. V lost 6 bases and J lost 0; bases outside the gene matches: 10. The CDR3 extends over 16 amino acids. The CDR3 protein is CASRKTGPSLNTEAFF. The CDR3 nucleotides read TGTGCCAGCAGAAAGACAGGGCCCTCCTTGAACACTGAAGCTTTCTTT.

As for this clonotype: The junction departs from germline at one end; a sequencing error may be responsible. The chain combines TRBV7-6 with TRBJ2-7, with D maybe TRBD2 (5 bases). The CDR3 runs 15 residues. Germline V gives CDR1 SGHVS, CDR2 FNYEAQ. The CDR3, as DNA: TGTGCCAGCAGCGTTAACCGGGATCCCGCCTACGAACAGTACTTC. It codes for CASSVNRDPAYEQYF.

The chain uses TRBV12-5 and TRBJ2-3, with D perhaps matching TRBD1 or TRBD2 (5 bases each). The CDR3 is 14 residues long. V lost 2 bases to trimming and J lost 4 bases, with 10 bases between them. Germline V gene sequence: CDR1 LGHNT, CDR2 FRNRAP. The CDR3 coding sequence is TGTGCTAGTGGTTTGACGGGGCTCGCAGATACGCAGTATTTT. It codes for CASGLTGLADTQYF.

This clonotype was counted only a few times. The chain carries TRBV15 and TRBJ1-1; D is uncertain. The V gene's germline CDR1 is LNHNV and CDR2 YYDKDF (reference sequence). Trimming left V 6 bases short and J 1 base short, with 9 bases between. There are 13 residues in the CDR3. In DNA, the CDR3 is TGTGCCACCAGATGGGTCCCGAACACTGAAGCTTTCTTT. This codes for CATRWVPNTEAFF.

This clonotype appeared a few times. The chain recombines TRBV7-3 with TRBJ2-1, with TRBD2 matching 15 bases. Germline CDR1 and CDR2: SGHTA and FQGTGA. V lost 2 bases to trimming and J lost 4 bases; unmatched junction nucleotides: 9. This CDR3 is 19 amino acids long. CDR3 loop: CASSLRGLAGGPPYNEQFF. DNA for the CDR3: TGTGCCAGCAGCTTACGAGGACTAGCGGGAGGGCCTCCGTACAATGAGCAGTTCTTC.

This clonotype was seen more than once but under ten times. V and J are TRBV7-2 and TRBJ1-2, with D tentatively TRBD1 (5 bases). The germline V gene has CDR1 SGHTA and CDR2 FQGNSA. V was cut by 5 bases and J by 4 bases, with 17 bases left in between. The CDR3 is 15 amino acids. CDR3 in DNA: TGTGCCAGCAGCCCTGTTGGGGGAGCGGGCTATGGCTACACCTTC. Its translation: CASSPVGGAGYGYTF.

Many counts were recorded for this clonotype. The rearrangement uses TRBV27 and TRBJ2-1; D gene uncertain. V shed 3 bases and J shed 7 bases, with 7 bases lying between them. The CDR3 loop spans 12 amino acids. CDR1 and CDR2 from the germline V gene are MNHEY and SMNVEV (reference sequence). Here the CDR3 DNA reads TGTGCCAGCAGTTTCTCCCCTAATGAGCAGTTCTTC. Translated, it gives CASSFSPNEQFF.

The V call is TRBV12-3 or TRBV12-4, the J call TRBJ2-4; D is undetermined. Trimming shortened V by 7 bases and J by 0 bases, and 10 bases separated the two germline ends. CDR3 length: 14 amino acids. As DNA, the CDR3 is TGTGCCAGCACCCCTTCCGTAGCCAAAAACATTCAGTACTTC. Its protein is CASTPSVAKNIQYF.

This clonotype was seen repeatedly, ten times or more. Its ends do not fully match the called genes, so a read error is possible. The V gene is TRBV7-7, the J gene TRBJ2-1; 8 bases map to TRBD1. Looked up from germline, CDR1 is SSHAT and CDR2 is FNYEAQ (reference sequence). This CDR3 has 16 amino acids. The CDR3 protein is CASSLYPGQAANEQFF. The CDR3 DNA reads TGTGCTAGCAGCTTATACCCGGGACAGGCGGCCAATGAGCAGTTCTTC.

This sequence joins TRBV6-2 or TRBV6-3 and TRBJ2-7; 7 nucleotides match TRBD1. The CDR3 has 17 amino acids. Trimming removed 4 bases from V and 3 bases from J; junction bases left unmatched: 15. The germline CDR1 and CDR2 sequences are MNHEY and SVGEGT. CDR3 in DNA: TGTGCCAGCAGTTTCCCCGGCGTCGGGACAGTGGGCTACGAGCAGTACTTC. Amino acid sequence: CASSFPGVGTVGYEQYF.

This clonotype has at least ten counts. This chain joins TRBV5-4 and TRBJ2-1; 12 bases agree with TRBD2. This CDR3 comprises 20 residues. J lost 0 bases, V lost 1 base, and 11 bases had no gene match. The germline V gene encodes CDR1 SGHNT and CDR2 YYREEE (reference sequence). CDR3 protein: CASSLTGTSGPGSSYNEQFF. The DNA of the CDR3 is TGTGCCAGCAGCTTGACCGGGACTAGCGGGCCGGGCAGCTCCTACAATGAGCAGTTCTTC.

This sequence joins TRBV14 and TRBJ2-1; D is possibly TRBD1 or TRBD2 (6 bases each). Trimming removed 2 bases at V and 1 base at J, with 18 bases between. The CDR3 is 18 amino acids. CDR1 and CDR2 from the germline V gene are SGHDN and FVKESK. As DNA, the CDR3 is TGTGCCAGCAGCCAAAAGGGGGACTGGGCTAGGTCCTACAATGAGCAGTTCTTC. This encodes CASSQKGDWARSYNEQFF.

The sample holds many counts of this clonotype. V is TRBV12-3 or TRBV12-4 and J is TRBJ1-2; no clear D. This CDR3 contains 12 residues. Trimming removed 4 bases at V and 4 bases at J, with 7 bases between. CDR3 sequence reads: CASSWTLYGYTF. In DNA form, the CDR3 reads TGTGCCAGCAGTTGGACGCTCTATGGCTACACCTTC.

Only a few counts were recorded for this clonotype. This chain connects TRBV4-2 to TRBJ2-2; no definite D call. The CDR3 consists of 13 residues. The germline CDR1 and CDR2 sequences are LGHNA and YNFKEQ. The V end lost 4 bases, the J end lost 8 bases, and 11 bases lay between the germline ends. For the CDR3, the DNA is TGTGCCAGCAGCCTACTCTTGGCAGGGGAGCTGTTTTTT. It specifies CASSLLLAGELFF.

This clonotype showed up many times. The V call is TRBV4-1, the J call TRBJ2-1, with 13 bases identical to TRBD2. There are 17 residues in the CDR3. V was clipped by 1 base and J by 10 bases; unmatched bases: 10. The germline V gene has CDR1 MGHRA and CDR2 YSYEKL. CDR3 loop: CASSQGPGTSGIGEQFF. DNA of the CDR3: TGCGCCAGCAGCCAAGGCCCCGGGACTAGCGGGATTGGAGAGCAGTTCTTC.

This clonotype was counted only a few times. This rearrangement joins TRBV28 to TRBJ2-5; D is possibly TRBD2 (6 bases). Germline-derived CDR1 and CDR2 are MDHEN and SYDVKM. The CDR3 is 14 amino acids. Trimming took 0 bases from V and 7 from J, leaving 12 bases between them. The CDR3 loop is CASSLWGGIGTQYF. For the CDR3, the DNA is TGTGCCAGCAGTTTATGGGGGGGTATAGGGACCCAGTACTTC. Looking up the rest from reference TRBV28 and TRBJ2-5 gives the full variable domain: DVKVTQSSRYLVKRTGEKVFLECVQDMDHENMFWYRQDPGLGLRLIYFSYDVKMKEKGDIPEGYSVSREKKERFSLILESASTNQTSMYLCASSLWGGIGTQYFGPGTRLLVL.

The rearrangement uses TRBV5-1 and TRBJ2-1; D might be TRBD1 (6 bases). This CDR3 spans 12 amino acids. V gave up 3 bases and J gave up 8 bases, with 9 bases separating them. Germline loops: CDR1 SGHRS, CDR2 YFSETQ. The CDR3 sequence: CASSSRGYEQFF. The CDR3 coding sequence is TGCGCCAGCAGCTCCAGGGGCTATGAGCAGTTCTTC.

As DNA, the CDR3 is TGTGCCAGCAGCCAAGGGGCGGGACAAGAGACCCAGTACTTC. Amino acid sequence: CASSQGAGQETQYF. V and J are TRBV3-1 and TRBJ2-5, with D tentatively TRBD2 (6 bases). Trimming took 1 base from V and 2 from J, leaving 8 bases between them. CDR1 and CDR2 (germline): LGHDT, YNNKEL (reference sequence). There are 14 residues in the CDR3.

CDR3 nucleotide sequence: TGTGCCAGCAGCTTAGGGTTCGGAGGGAGCGTATACAATGAGCAGTTCTTC. Translation gives CASSLGFGGSVYNEQFF. The chain employs TRBV7-9 and TRBJ2-1; possibly TRBD2 for D (6 bases). CDR1 is SEHNR and CDR2 is FQNEAQ in the germline V gene (reference sequence). The V gene lost 1 base and the J gene lost 4 bases, with 17 bases spanning the gap. The CDR3 has 17 amino acids. The full variable domain, rest sourced from reference TRBV7-9 and TRBJ2-1, is DTGVSQNPRHKITKRGQNVTFRCDPISEHNRLYWYRQTLGQGPEFLTYFQNEAQLEKSRLLSDRFSAERPKGSFSTLEIQRTEQGDSAMYLCASSLGFGGSVYNEQFFGPGTRLTVL.

This clonotype was seen a few times. CDR3 DNA sequence: TGCGCCAGCGGACACGGGACAGGGGTTACTGAAGCTTTCTTT. Encoded protein: CASGHGTGVTEAFF. The gene calls are TRBV10-1 and TRBJ1-1, with 10 bases fitting TRBD1. The CDR3 totals 14 residues. The V gene end was trimmed by 8 bases and the J gene end by 5 bases; junction bases not matched to a gene: 8. From germline, CDR1 is WNHNN and CDR2 SYGVQD (reference sequence).

There are many counts of this clonotype. This chain links TRBV27 with TRBJ2-5; possibly TRBD2 for D (5 bases). Trimming took 5 bases from V and 5 from J, leaving 15 bases between them. Germline V gives CDR1 MNHEY, CDR2 SMNVEV (reference sequence). The CDR3 extends over 14 amino acids. Here the CDR3 DNA reads TGTGCCAGCAGTCCCTTGCTTAGAGGGGAGACCCAGTACTTC. Amino acid sequence: CASSPLLRGETQYF.